Presented here are 28 T cell receptor beta chains from one specimen sequenced in a study of cytomegalovirus exposure and HLA in healthy donors. A multiplex PCR was run with 60 Vbeta primers and 13 Jbeta primers. Method: immunoSEQ multiplex PCR; TCRdb's copy keeps in-frame clones and lacks some. This repertoire shows 200,000 to 250,000 clones, roughly 80% found once; its top ten account for 2.7%. Sequenced sample: PBMCs. Every receptor here comes from a woman in her thirties or forties in good health and CMV-seronegative.

V is TRBV4-1 and J is TRBJ2-7, with D possibly being TRBD1 (5 bases). This CDR3 has 13 amino acids. The germline V gene has CDR1 MGHRA and CDR2 YSYEKL. The V end lost 1 base, the J end lost 3 bases, and 7 bases lay between the germline ends. CDR3 in amino acids: CASSQGGLYEQYF. CDR3 nucleotide sequence: TGCGCCAGCAGCCAAGGGGGCCTCTACGAGCAGTACTTC.

The chain couples TRBV11-3 to TRBJ1-1; maybe TRBD1 (5 bases). V shed 4 bases and J shed 1 base, with 7 bases lying between them. Germline CDR1 reads SGHNT; CDR2 reads YENEEA. This CDR3 contains 13 residues. This CDR3 is CASSYGQNTEAFF. CDR3 sequence (DNA): TGTGCCAGCAGCTATGGACAGAACACTGAAGCTTTCTTT.

J is TRBJ2-3 and V is TRBV25-1; 8 nucleotides match TRBD1. The trim removed 11 bases at V and 6 bases at J, leaving 7 bases unmatched. The V gene's germline CDR1 is MGHDK and CDR2 SYGVNS. The length of the CDR3 is 12 residues. CDR3 DNA: TGTGCCGGACAGGGTAACGCCGATACGCAGTATTTT. Residues: CAGQGNADTQYF.

This rearrangement joins TRBV15 to TRBJ2-5; TRBD1 aligns across 7 bases. The V and J ends lost 0 bases and 5 bases, in that order; junction bases with no gene match: 6. The CDR3 sequence is 15 residues long. Germline CDR1 reads LNHNV; CDR2 reads YYDKDF (reference sequence). For the CDR3, the DNA is TGTGCCACCAGCAGAGATTTAGGGGGCAGGGAGACCCAGTACTTC. This encodes CATSRDLGGRETQYF.

This chain connects TRBV30 to TRBJ1-1; D is unresolved. Looked up from germline, CDR1 is GTSNPN and CDR2 is SVGIG (reference sequence). V lost 2 bases and J 2 bases, leaving 3 bases between the germline ends. There are 11 residues in the CDR3. The CDR3: CAWSYNTEAFF. DNA of the CDR3: TGTGCCTGGAGTTATAACACTGAAGCTTTCTTT.

This chain uses TRBV19 with TRBJ2-2; TRBD2 aligns across 7 bases. This CDR3 has 15 amino acids. J was trimmed by 10 bases and V by 6 bases; bases with no gene match: 14. Per germline, CDR1 LNHDA and CDR2 SQIVND (reference sequence). CDR3 coding DNA: TGTGCCAGTAGCCTCCTACCGGGACTACCCACGGAGCTGTTTTTT. Translation gives CASSLLPGLPTELFF.

This chain connects TRBV14 to TRBJ2-3; D call uncertain. V was trimmed by 4 bases and J by 8 bases, leaving 10 bases between them. The V gene's germline CDR1 is SGHDN and CDR2 FVKESK. The CDR3 spans 12 residues. The CDR3, as DNA: TGTGCCAGCAGCCCACCAGGTAGTACGCAGTATTTT. Translation gives CASSPPGSTQYF.

In this sample, this clone turned up a few times. The J gene is TRBJ1-1, the V gene TRBV29-1, with 8 bases aligning to TRBD1. Trimming removed 6 bases from V and 0 bases from J; junction bases left unmatched: 6. Germline assignment: CDR1 SQVTM and CDR2 ANQGSEA. The CDR3 length is 14 residues. CDR3 sequence: CSVTPGQVNTEAFF. Here the CDR3 DNA reads TGCAGCGTCACCCCGGGACAGGTGAACACTGAAGCTTTCTTT.

The gene calls are TRBV27 and TRBJ2-7; TRBD1 matches 8 bases. CDR3 length equals 15 residues. CDR1 MNHEY and CDR2 SMNVEV come from the germline V gene (reference sequence). J lost 1 base, V lost 6 bases, and 8 bases had no gene match. This CDR3 reads CASRVTGGVSYEQYF. The CDR3, as DNA: TGTGCCAGCAGAGTTACAGGGGGAGTTTCCTACGAGCAGTACTTC.

The CDR3 nucleotides are TGTGCCAGCTCACCATTAAGGGGCAGTGAAAAACTGTTTTTT. Its protein is CASSPLRGSEKLFF. The genes are TRBV18 and TRBJ1-4, with D possibly matching TRBD1 (5 bases). CDR1 and CDR2 (germline): KGHSH, LQKENI. Trimming took off 2 bases at V and 7 bases at J, with 11 bases between the two ends. The CDR3 covers 14 residues. Full variable domain (remainder filled in from reference TRBV18 and TRBJ1-4): NAGVMQNPRHLVRRRGQEARLRCSPMKGHSHVYWYRQLPEEGLKFMVYLQKENIIDESGMPKERFSAEFPKEGPSILRIQQVVRGDSAAYFCASSPLRGSEKLFFGSGTQLSVL.

This clone was detected only once. The V and J genes are TRBV11-2 and TRBJ2-1; the match to TRBD2 covers 9 bases. Germline V gene lookup returns CDR1 SGHAT and CDR2 FQNNGV. The CDR3 totals 16 residues. V was clipped by 6 bases and J by 5 bases; unmatched bases: 11. This chain's CDR3 is CASRHPGTSLDNEQFF. DNA for the CDR3: TGTGCCAGCAGGCACCCCGGGACTAGCCTGGACAATGAGCAGTTCTTC.

This chain connects TRBV21-1 to TRBJ1-3; the D call in the table, TRBD1, was not verified against the DNA. TRBV21-1 is recorded as a pseudogene. This CDR3 is built from 20 residues. DNA for the CDR3: TGTGCCAGTAACCTTCACCGGGACAGGGTTGGGACACCTCTTGGAAACACCATATATTTT. This sequence encodes CASNLHRDRVGTPLGNTIYF.

This chain uses TRBV6-1 with TRBJ1-5, with D uncertain. V was cut by 2 bases and J by 0 bases, with 11 bases left in between. The CDR3 spans 16 residues. CDR1 and CDR2 from the germline V gene are MNHNS and SASEGT. The DNA of the CDR3 is TGTGCCAGCAGTGAACATATGAGTTATAGCAATCAGCCCCAGCATTTT. It translates to CASSEHMSYSNQPQHF.

The V and J genes are TRBV9 and TRBJ2-3, with D maybe TRBD1 (5 bases). The ends were cut back, 1 base at V and 2 bases at J, with 8 bases in the middle. Germline loops: CDR1 SGDLS, CDR2 YYNGEE. The CDR3 contains 14 residues. As DNA, the CDR3 is TGTGCCAGCAGCGTAACAGGTTACACAGATACGCAGTATTTT. It translates to CASSVTGYTDTQYF.

The V and J genes are TRBV5-1 and TRBJ2-1, with 11 positions matching TRBD2. V trimming: 6 bases; J trimming: 0 bases; junction bases outside the gene matches: 11. CDR3 length equals 18 residues. The germline CDR1 and CDR2 sequences are SGHRS and YFSETQ. The DNA of the CDR3 is TGCGCCAGCACCCAGGGACTAGCGGTTCCGAGCTCCTACAATGAGCAGTTCTTC. Translating it yields CASTQGLAVPSSYNEQFF.

This rearrangement joins TRBV18 to TRBJ2-6; TRBD1 aligns across 7 bases. V lost 4 bases, J lost 0 bases, and 15 bases stayed unmatched. Per germline, CDR1 KGHSH and CDR2 LQKENI. The CDR3 is 20 residues long. In nucleotides, the CDR3 is TGTGCCAGCTCACATTTATCTACCGGGACAGCCCACTCTGGGGCCAACGTCCTGACTTTC. Protein: CASSHLSTGTAHSGANVLTF.

J is TRBJ1-1 and V is TRBV6-5; 9 bases match TRBD1. Germline loops: CDR1 MNHEY, CDR2 SVGAGI. The CDR3 length is 15 residues. V trimming: 5 bases; J trimming: 5 bases; junction bases outside the gene matches: 9. CDR3 region: CASSTGNRGQTEAFF. The CDR3 DNA sequence: TGTGCCAGCAGTACGGGGAACAGGGGGCAGACTGAAGCTTTCTTT.

This chain joins TRBV7-9 and TRBJ2-7; D call uncertain. V dropped 1 base and J dropped 5 bases, with 9 bases sitting between them. This CDR3 has 13 residues. Germline V gene sequence: CDR1 SEHNR, CDR2 FQNEAQ (reference sequence). CDR3 sequence: CASSLVSFDEQYF. The CDR3 coding sequence is TGTGCCAGCAGCTTAGTTTCTTTCGACGAGCAGTACTTC.

The chain combines TRBV2 with TRBJ2-7; possible D gene TRBD1, 6 bases. V was trimmed by 6 bases and J by 3 bases, leaving 15 bases between them. In germline, CDR1 is SNHLY, CDR2 FYNNEI. The CDR3 totals 14 residues. CDR3 amino acids: CASSATGQLYEQYF. CDR3 coding DNA: TGTGCCAGCAGCGCCACCGGACAGCTCTACGAGCAGTACTTC.

This clone was seen only once. The gene calls are TRBV30 and TRBJ1-5; D gene ambiguous. V lost 3 bases and J 0 bases, leaving 6 bases between the germline ends. CDR1 is GTSNPN and CDR2 is SVGIG in the germline V gene (reference sequence). The CDR3 contains 13 residues. CDR3 residues: CAWRQNSNQPQHF. For the CDR3, the DNA is TGTGCCTGGAGACAGAATAGCAATCAGCCCCAGCATTTT.

This chain connects TRBV7-9 to TRBJ2-2; the D gene is possibly TRBD2 (5 bases). The CDR3 totals 19 residues. Per the germline V gene, CDR1 is SEHNR and CDR2 is FQNEAQ (reference sequence). Trimming removed 8 bases at V and 0 bases at J, with 25 bases between. The CDR3 DNA reads as TGTGCCAGCGGCTCCCCCGGACTCTACCTCCCAACGAACACCGGGGAGCTGTTTTTT. Its translation is CASGSPGLYLPTNTGELFF.

The chain links TRBV7-8 to TRBJ1-1; D gene unclear. CDR3 length: 13 amino acids. Per the germline V gene, CDR1 is SGHVS and CDR2 is FQNEAQ. V was shortened by 2 bases and J by 0 bases, with 4 bases between the two germline ends. The CDR3 DNA is TGTGCCAGCAGCTTACGTATGAACACTGAAGCTTTCTTT. This gives the protein CASSLRMNTEAFF.

The chain has TRBV28 and TRBJ2-6, with D possibly being TRBD2 (7 bases). V lost 7 bases and J 4 bases, leaving 11 bases between the germline ends. Germline loops: CDR1 MDHEN, CDR2 SYDVKM. This CDR3 region has 14 residues. CDR3 sequence (DNA): TGTGCCAGCATTGGGGGGGCCGGGGCCAACGTCCTGACTTTC. It codes for CASIGGAGANVLTF.

The chain recombines TRBV7-9 with TRBJ2-5, with D perhaps TRBD1 (5 bases). Trimming stripped 5 bases from V and 1 base from J, with 11 bases between. CDR1 and CDR2 from the germline V gene are SEHNR and FQNEAQ (reference sequence). This CDR3 is built from 14 residues. The CDR3 nucleotides are TGTGCCAGCAGCACTACAGGCCTCCAAGAGACCCAGTACTTC. It encodes CASSTTGLQETQYF.

Written as DNA, the CDR3 is TGTGCCAGCAGCTTAGACAAAAACTATGGCTACACCTTC. Protein sequence: CASSLDKNYGYTF. The genes are TRBV7-2 and TRBJ1-2; D is unclear. The CDR3 sequence is 13 residues long. The V and J ends lost 1 base and 2 bases respectively, with 5 bases between them. Germline V gene data show CDR1 as SGHTA and CDR2 as FQGNSA.

The chain links TRBV7-8 to TRBJ2-7; the match to TRBD2 covers 15 bases. The J segment lost 3 bases and the V segment lost 4 bases, leaving 7 bases of the junction unmatched. CDR3 length equals 17 residues. Germline CDR1 and CDR2: SGHVS and FQNEAQ. The CDR3 sequence: CASSSLRTSGGVYEQYF. CDR3 bases: TGTGCCAGCAGCTCCCTCAGGACTAGCGGGGGGGTCTACGAGCAGTACTTC.

In DNA form, the CDR3 reads TGCGCCAGCAGTGAGGTGGGCGGGAGGGTAAACAATGAGCAGTTCTTC. This sequence encodes CASSEVGGRVNNEQFF. The chain recombines TRBV10-1 with TRBJ2-1; 9 positions match TRBD2. V gave up 2 bases and J gave up 5 bases; unmatched junction bases: 7. Per the germline V gene, CDR1 is WNHNN and CDR2 is SYGVQD (reference sequence). This CDR3 has 16 amino acids.

V gene TRBV5-6 combines with J gene TRBJ2-5, with TRBD1 matching 9 bases. From germline, CDR1 is SGHDT and CDR2 YYEEEE. CDR3 size: 17 residues. V shed 3 bases and J 3 bases; nucleotides not matched to a gene: 12. In DNA, the CDR3 is TGTGCCAGCAGCTATCAGTGGCTTGGGGACAGGGAAGAGACCCAGTACTTC. This translates into CASSYQWLGDREETQYF.